The entry that follows covers one TCR beta chain sequence. The sample belongs to a study of CD8+CD57+ T cells in acquired aplastic anemia. Patients included in sequencing had previously demonstrated CD8+CD57+ cell expansion by flow cytometry. Every patient was diagnosed with severe acquired aplastic anemia. TCR beta VDJ and CDR3 profiling used genomic DNA as template. TCRdb independently ran MiXCR on the reads; one entry per CDR3 protein. This sample has a few hundred thousand distinct CDR3 sequences, with approximately 33% found just once. The clonotype originates from a human donor with aplastic anemia. Sequenced: sorted CD4+, CD8+, or CD8+CD57+ T cells (not recorded which) from PBMCs.

The DNA of the CDR3 is TGCAGTGCTACAGGACAGGGTGGAAAGGGTGAAGCTTTCTTT. Its protein product is CSATGQGGKGEAFF. The chain joins TRBV20-1 to TRBJ1-1, with 8 bases fitting TRBD1. This CDR3 region has 14 residues. The V gene end was trimmed by 4 bases and the J gene end by 7 bases; junction bases not matched to a gene: 11. The germline V gene encodes CDR1 DFQATT and CDR2 SNEGSKA (reference sequence).